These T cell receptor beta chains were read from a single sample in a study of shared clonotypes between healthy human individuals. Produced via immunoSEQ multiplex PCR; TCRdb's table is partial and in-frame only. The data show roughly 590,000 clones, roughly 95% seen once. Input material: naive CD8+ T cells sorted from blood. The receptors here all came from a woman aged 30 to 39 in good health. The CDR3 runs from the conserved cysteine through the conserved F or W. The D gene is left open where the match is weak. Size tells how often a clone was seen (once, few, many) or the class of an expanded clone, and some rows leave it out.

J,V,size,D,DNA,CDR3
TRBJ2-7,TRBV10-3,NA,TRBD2,TGTGCCATCAGTGAGGCGGCTAGCGGGTCTCCCTACGAGCAGTACTTC,CAISEAASGSPYEQYF
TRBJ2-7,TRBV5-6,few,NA,TGTGCCAGCAGCCTTAGCGGTAGGTCCTACGAGCAGTACTTC,CASSLSGRSYEQYF
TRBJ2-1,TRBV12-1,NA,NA,TGTGCCAGCAGCTGCCCACGGGAAGGCCTCTACAATGAGCAGTTCTTC,CASSCPREGLYNEQFF
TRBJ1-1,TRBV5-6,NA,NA,TGTGCCAGCAGCTTGGTAACTGACACTGAAGCTTTCTTT,CASSLVTDTEAFF
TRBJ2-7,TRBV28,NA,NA,TGTGCCAGCATTGCCTCGGCCGAGCAGTACTTC,CASIASAEQYF
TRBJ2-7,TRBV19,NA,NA,TGTGCCAGTACAGACGGGTACTACGAGCAGTACTTC,CASTDGYYEQYF
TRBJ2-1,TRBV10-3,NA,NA,TGTGCCACCATCAGTGGATATCTGAACAATGAGCAGTTCTTC,CATISGYLNNEQFF
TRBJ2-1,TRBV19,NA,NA,TGTGCCAGTCAGCCGGTAGGAGGGGCCTACAATGAGCAGTTCTTC,CASQPVGGAYNEQFF
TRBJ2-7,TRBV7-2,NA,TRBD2,TGTGCCAGCAGCTACCTAGCGGGAGGAACCCACGAGCAGTACTTC,CASSYLAGGTHEQYF
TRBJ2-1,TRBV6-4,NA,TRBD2,TGTGCCAACAACGGTTCTAGCGGGAGGGAACAAAATGAGCAGTTCTTC,CANNGSSGREQNEQFF
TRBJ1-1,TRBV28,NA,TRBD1,TGTGCCAGCAGTTTACCCCAGACAGGGCATCGCACTGAAGCTTTCTTT,CASSLPQTGHRTEAFF
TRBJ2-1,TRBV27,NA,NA,TGTGCCAGCAGTTTACTCCTCGGGCAGGGACCCTACAATGAGCAGTTCTTC,CASSLLLGQGPYNEQFF
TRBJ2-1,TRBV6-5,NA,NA,TGTGCCAGCAATAAAGAAAGCTCCTACAATGAGCAGTTCTTC,CASNKESSYNEQFF
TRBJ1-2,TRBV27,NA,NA,TGTGCCAGCAGCACCGGGGCGAATGGCTACACCTTC,CASSTGANGYTF
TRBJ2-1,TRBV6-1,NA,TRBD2,TGTGCCAGCGACTACACGGGACTAGCGTCTGAGCAGTTCTTC,CASDYTGLASEQFF
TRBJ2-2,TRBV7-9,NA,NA,TGTGCCAGCAGCCCGGGAGTCAACACCGGGGAGCTGTTTTTT,CASSPGVNTGELFF
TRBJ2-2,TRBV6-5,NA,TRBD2,TGTGCCAGCAGCAGACTAGCGGGAGTCCCCGGGGAGCTGTTTTTT,CASSRLAGVPGELFF
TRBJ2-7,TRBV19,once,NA,TGTGCCAGTAGTATAGTCCAGGACACCGTCTACGAGCAGTACTTC,CASSIVQDTVYEQYF
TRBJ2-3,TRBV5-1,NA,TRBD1,TGCGCCAGCAGCTTGGCGGGACAGGAAAGCACAGATACGCAGTATTTT,CASSLAGQESTDTQYF
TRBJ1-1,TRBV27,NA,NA,TGTGCCAGCAGTACGGGACACCCGAACACTGAAGCTTTCTTT,CASSTGHPNTEAFF
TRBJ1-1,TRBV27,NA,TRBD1,TGTGCCAGCAGTCAGGGACAGGGGGACACTGAAGCTTTCTTT,CASSQGQGDTEAFF
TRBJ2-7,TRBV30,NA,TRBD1,TGTGCCTGGGGCGCCTGGGGACAGGGTATCTACGAGCAGTACTTC,CAWGAWGQGIYEQYF
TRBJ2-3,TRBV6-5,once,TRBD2,TGTGCCAGCAGTTACGAGCGGGAGACAGATACGCAGTATTTT,CASSYERETDTQYF
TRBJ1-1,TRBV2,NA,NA,TGTGCCAGCAGTGGAGTGGACCTTTACACTGAAGCTTTCTTT,CASSGVDLYTEAFF
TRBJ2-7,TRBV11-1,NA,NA,TGTGCCAGCTCCACCGAGGCAGGGGTCAACCACGAGCAGTACTTC,CASSTEAGVNHEQYF
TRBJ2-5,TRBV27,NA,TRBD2,TGTGCCAGCAGACCGGGACTAGCGGGAGGAGAGGTGCAAGAGACCCAGTACTTC,CASRPGLAGGEVQETQYF
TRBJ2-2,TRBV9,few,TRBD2,TGTGCCAGCACCTCGACGGGGGGGCGAACGAACACCGGGGAGCTGTTTTTT,CASTSTGGRTNTGELFF
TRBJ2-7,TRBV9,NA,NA,TGTGCCAGCAGCGTAGCAGGGGGGGACTACTACGAGCAGTACTTC,CASSVAGGDYYEQYF
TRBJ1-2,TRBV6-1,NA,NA,TGTGCCAGCAGTGAAGCAAAGTGGGTCAGAATCTATGGCTACACCTTC,CASSEAKWVRIYGYTF
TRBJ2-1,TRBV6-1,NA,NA,TGTGCCAGCAGTGAGATTCTGGGGCATGAGCAGTTCTTC,CASSEILGHEQFF